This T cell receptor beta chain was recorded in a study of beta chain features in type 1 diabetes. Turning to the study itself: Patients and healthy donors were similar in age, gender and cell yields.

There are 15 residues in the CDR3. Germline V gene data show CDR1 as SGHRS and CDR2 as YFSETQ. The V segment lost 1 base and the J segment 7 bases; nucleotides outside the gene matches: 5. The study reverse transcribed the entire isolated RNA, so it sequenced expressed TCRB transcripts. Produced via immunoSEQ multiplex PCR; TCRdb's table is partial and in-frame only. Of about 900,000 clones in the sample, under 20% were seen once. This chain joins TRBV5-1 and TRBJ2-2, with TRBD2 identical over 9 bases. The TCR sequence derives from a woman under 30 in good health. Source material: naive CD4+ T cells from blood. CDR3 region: CASSLLGLAIGELFF. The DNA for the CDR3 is TGCGCCAGCAGCTTGTTGGGACTAGCAATCGGGGAGCTGTTTTTT.